These 24 T cell receptor beta chains were all obtained from the same sample, sequenced in a study of T cell responses to AZD1222 COVID-19 vaccine. TCRdb's table, derived via immunoSEQ multiplex PCR, lists solely in-frame clones and lacks some. The table records 160,000 or so clones, around nine tenths of them present only once. The sequencing used peripheral blood, collected on day 0 of AZD1222 vaccination. Receptors originate from an adult in good health.

The chain employs TRBV11-2 and TRBJ2-2, with D hard to call. The CDR3 runs 11 residues. The V end lost 3 bases, the J end lost 6 bases, and 2 bases lay between the germline ends. The germline gives CDR1 SGHAT, CDR2 FQNNGV. The CDR3 loop is CASSLPGELFF. In DNA form, the CDR3 reads TGTGCCAGCAGCTTGCCCGGGGAGCTGTTTTTT.

The chain links TRBV4-1 to TRBJ2-7, with unresolved D. Germline V gene lookup returns CDR1 MGHRA and CDR2 YSYEKL. The germline V and J ends were trimmed by 8 bases and 2 bases, with 4 bases remaining between them. There are 10 residues in the CDR3. The CDR3 reads CASGTYEQYV. DNA for the CDR3: TGCGCCAGCGGAACCTACGAGCAGTACGTC.

The chain recombines TRBV6-5 with TRBJ1-4; tentative D call: TRBD1 (5 bases). CDR3 length equals 16 residues. V lost 0 bases to trimming and J lost 0 bases, with 8 bases between them. Germline lookup yields CDR1 MNHEY and CDR2 SVGAGI. CDR3 region: CASSYSGPATNEKLFF. The CDR3 coding sequence is TGTGCCAGCAGTTACTCGGGACCGGCAACTAATGAAAAACTGTTTTTT.

The chain employs TRBV5-1 and TRBJ2-3; D gene ambiguous. The CDR3 is 12 amino acids. Germline-derived CDR1 and CDR2 are SGHRS and YFSETQ. The V and J ends lost 2 bases and 2 bases respectively, with 3 bases between them. CDR3 nucleotides: TGCGCCAGCAGCTTCAACACAGATACGCAGTATTTT. Translation: CASSFNTDTQYF. Full variable domain (remainder filled in from reference TRBV5-1 and TRBJ2-3): KAGVTQTPRYLIKTRGQQVTLSCSPISGHRSVSWYQQTPGQGLQFLFEYFSETQRNKGNFPGRFSGRQFSNSRSEMNVSTLELGDSALYLCASSFNTDTQYFGPGTRLTVL.

J is TRBJ1-2 and V is TRBV10-2; D is unclear. The CDR3 has 18 residues. The V end lost 2 bases, the J end lost 0 bases, and 19 bases lay between the germline ends. In germline, CDR1 is WSHSY, CDR2 SAAADI. In nucleotides, the CDR3 is TGCGCCAGCAGTGAGGATAGTGCCACCCACATTACTAACTATGGCTACACCTTC. It translates to CASSEDSATHITNYGYTF.

V usage is TRBV2 and J usage is TRBJ2-3; no firm D call. Germline V lookup: CDR1 SNHLY, CDR2 FYNNEI. CDR3 size: 15 residues. Between the trimmed V and J ends, which lost 4 bases and 0 bases, there was a span of 11 bases. The CDR3 protein is CASSVIGPSTDTQYF. CDR3 nucleotide sequence: TGTGCCAGCAGTGTGATCGGGCCTAGCACAGATACGCAGTATTTT.

The rearrangement joins TRBV19 to TRBJ1-2; TRBD1 aligns across 8 bases. From germline, CDR1 is LNHDA and CDR2 SQIVND (reference sequence). V was clipped by 5 bases and J by 4 bases; unmatched bases: 9. There are 15 residues in the CDR3. CDR3 protein: CASSPQGGTFYGYTF. The CDR3, as DNA: TGTGCCAGTAGTCCACAGGGGGGCACTTTCTATGGCTACACCTTC.

This chain connects TRBV4-2 to TRBJ2-5, with unresolved D. The germline CDR1 and CDR2 sequences are LGHNA and YNFKEQ. V was trimmed by 0 bases and J by 0 bases, leaving 14 bases between them. The CDR3 covers 17 residues. The CDR3 loop reads CASSQDSATTYQETQYF. The CDR3, as DNA: TGTGCCAGCAGCCAAGATTCCGCGACAACGTACCAAGAGACCCAGTACTTC.

V gene TRBV20-1 combines with J gene TRBJ2-1; D is perhaps TRBD1 (5 bases). Looked up from germline, CDR1 is DFQATT and CDR2 is SNEGSKA (reference sequence). The CDR3 is 10 amino acids. Deletions cut 5 bases from V and 9 bases from J, with 8 bases between. CDR3 sequence reads: CSAPQGEQFF. The CDR3 DNA sequence: TGCAGTGCTCCGCAGGGTGAGCAGTTCTTC.

This chain joins TRBV3-1 (or the pseudogene TRBV3-2) and TRBJ2-7, with a weak D call TRBD2 (6 bases). There are 16 residues in the CDR3. The V end lost 4 bases, the J end lost 0 bases, and 16 bases lay between the germline ends. CDR1 is LGHDT and CDR2 is YNNKEL in the germline V gene (reference sequence). The CDR3 spells CASSPGTSTSSYEQYV. The CDR3 DNA sequence: TGTGCCAGCAGCCCCGGGACTTCCACGAGCTCCTACGAGCAGTACGTC.

The sample holds one count of this clone. The chain has TRBV5-5 and TRBJ1-5; D uncertain. CDR1 and CDR2 from the germline V gene are SGHKS and YYEKEE (reference sequence). This CDR3 has 14 residues. The V end lost 4 bases, the J end lost 3 bases, and 11 bases lay between the germline ends. The CDR3 region is CASSLALANQPQHF. Written as DNA, the CDR3 is TGTGCCAGCAGCCTGGCGTTGGCCAATCAGCCCCAGCATTTT.

This sequence joins TRBV12-5 and TRBJ1-2; 10 bases match TRBD1. Germline loops: CDR1 LGHNT, CDR2 FRNRAP. There are 20 residues in the CDR3. The junction had 18 bases not matched to a gene; V was cut back by 0 bases and J by 5 bases. CDR3 sequence reads: CASGLVRFLDRGFLGYGYTF. The CDR3 DNA reads TGTGCTAGTGGTTTGGTACGGTTTTTGGACAGGGGGTTTCTCGGGTATGGCTACACCTTC. Drawing the rest from reference TRBV12-5 and TRBJ1-2, the complete variable domain is DARVTQTPRHKVTEMGQEVTMRCQPILGHNTVFWYRQTMMQGLELLAYFRNRAPLDDSGMPKDRFSAEMPDATLATLKIQPSEPRDSAVYFCASGLVRFLDRGFLGYGYTFGSGTRLTVV.

The J gene is TRBJ1-1, the V gene TRBV4-2; D gene uncertain. The CDR3 has 15 residues. V was trimmed by 4 bases and J by 1 base, leaving 13 bases between them. From germline, CDR1 is LGHNA and CDR2 YNFKEQ. The CDR3 loop reads CASSLTRDSNTEAFF. Written as DNA, the CDR3 is TGTGCCAGCAGCCTTACCCGGGATTCGAACACTGAAGCTTTCTTT.

This chain links TRBV21-1 with TRBJ2-3; whether TRBD1, the table's D call, matches the DNA was not checked. TRBV21-1 is flagged as a pseudogene. This CDR3 is built from 17 residues. CDR3 sequence reads: CASSLLLTGGATDTQYF. CDR3 nucleotide sequence: TGTGCCAGCAGCTTACTCTTGACAGGGGGCGCAACAGATACGCAGTATTTT.

The chain uses TRBV19 and TRBJ2-2; 16 bases align to TRBD2. CDR1 and CDR2 (germline): LNHDA, SQIVND (reference sequence). The CDR3 consists of 16 residues. Trimming at V came to 8 bases and at J to 3 bases, leaving 3 bases not matched to a gene. CDR3 loop: CASGTSGGAHTGELFF. The CDR3 coding sequence is TGTGCCAGTGGGACTAGCGGGGGGGCCCACACCGGGGAGCTGTTTTTT.

The chain recombines TRBV7-3 with TRBJ2-1, with 13 bases that match TRBD2. The CDR3 runs 15 residues. Trimming took 7 bases from V and 7 from J; bases not matched to a gene: 7. CDR1 and CDR2 (germline): SGHTA, FQGTGA. The CDR3 loop is CASTQGTSGENEQFF. Written as DNA, the CDR3 is TGTGCCAGCACCCAAGGGACTAGCGGGGAAAATGAGCAGTTCTTC.

This sequence joins TRBV6-5 and TRBJ2-2, with D maybe TRBD2 (5 bases). V lost 8 bases and J 2 bases, leaving 15 bases between the germline ends. CDR3 length: 15 amino acids. In germline, CDR1 is MNHEY, CDR2 SVGAGI. This chain's CDR3 is CASRSGEFNTGELFF. CDR3 bases: TGTGCCAGCCGTTCTGGGGAGTTCAACACCGGGGAGCTGTTTTTT.

The chain carries TRBV19 and TRBJ1-1; possible D gene TRBD1, 5 bases. The CDR3 loop spans 12 amino acids. The V end lost 10 bases, the J end lost 3 bases, and 12 bases lay between the germline ends. Germline V gives CDR1 LNHDA, CDR2 SQIVND (reference sequence). This chain's CDR3 is CATQGGDTEAFF. As DNA, the CDR3 is TGTGCCACCCAGGGAGGGGACACTGAAGCTTTCTTT.

The V call is TRBV7-2, the J call TRBJ2-1; TRBD2 matches at 10 bases. With V trimmed by 0 bases and J by 9 bases, 11 bases remained unmatched. This CDR3 is built from 17 residues. In germline, CDR1 is SGHTA, CDR2 FQGNSA. CDR3 bases: TGTGCCAGCAGCTTAGCGCCTAGCGGGGGAGGGGTAGGTGAGCAGTTCTTC. This translates into CASSLAPSGGGVGEQFF.

The chain has TRBV6-1 and TRBJ2-1; D uncertain. The CDR3 sequence is 13 residues long. The germline V and J ends were trimmed by 0 bases and 9 bases, with 9 bases remaining between them. Germline CDR1 is MNHNS and CDR2 is SASEGT. CDR3 in DNA: TGTGCCAGCAGTGAAGCTCGGCAAGCTGAGCAGTTCTTC. Its protein is CASSEARQAEQFF.

The chain has TRBV7-9 and TRBJ1-2, with D hard to call. The CDR3 has 17 amino acids. Trimming took 4 bases from V and 0 from J, leaving 18 bases between them. Germline V gene sequence: CDR1 SEHNR, CDR2 FQNEAQ (reference sequence). CDR3 bases: TGTGCCAGCAGCTGGAGGGCCCAAGGCGGTTCTAACTATGGCTACACCTTC. Protein product: CASSWRAQGGSNYGYTF.

The V call is TRBV27, the J call TRBJ1-2; possible D gene TRBD1, 6 bases. The CDR3 runs 13 residues. Germline assignment: CDR1 MNHEY and CDR2 SMNVEV (reference sequence). The ends were cut back, 5 bases at V and 4 bases at J, with 11 bases in the middle. The CDR3 nucleotides read TGTGCCAGCAGTGAAGGGGGGGGCTATGGCTACACCTTC. Residues: CASSEGGGYGYTF.

This chain links TRBV28 with TRBJ2-1; D not resolved. This CDR3 region has 13 residues. Germline assignment: CDR1 MDHEN and CDR2 SYDVKM. The V end was cut by 2 bases, the J end by 9 bases, with 11 bases between. The CDR3 DNA reads as TGTGCCAGCAGTTTACTAGGCCCGGGTGAGCAGTTCTTC. Translating gives CASSLLGPGEQFF.

The rearrangement links TRBV9 to TRBJ1-1; D is ambiguous. Germline loops: CDR1 SGDLS, CDR2 YYNGEE. This CDR3 has 14 amino acids. Trimming cost V 0 bases and J 6 bases, with 12 bases left between them. The CDR3 DNA sequence: TGTGCCAGCAGCGTAGATGGATTCCAGGCTGAAGCTTTCTTT. The encoded protein is CASSVDGFQAEAFF. Full variable domain (rest looked up from reference TRBV9 and TRBJ1-1): DSGVTQTPKHLITATGQRVTLRCSPRSGDLSVYWYQQSLDQGLQFLIQYYNGEERAKGNILERFSAQQFPDLHSELNLSSLELGDSALYFCASSVDGFQAEAFFGQGTRLTVV.